Shown below are 18 T cell receptor beta chains from a single sample sequenced in a study of blood T cell repertoires in COVID-19. Clones were sequenced by immunoSEQ multiplex PCR, and TCRdb holds only the in-frame ones, with some missing. The sample yields fewer than 250,000 clones, around 90% seen once. The sample consisted of peripheral blood. The origin of the receptors is a man aged 55-75 years with acute or convalescent COVID-19.

The chain links TRBV15 to TRBJ1-4; D is unclear. Deletions cut 0 bases from V and 4 bases from J, with 9 bases between. This CDR3 has 15 amino acids. The germline V gene has CDR1 LNHNV and CDR2 YYDKDF (reference sequence). CDR3 DNA sequence: TGTGCCACCAGCAGAGATGGCGGACTTAATGAAAAACTGTTTTTT. As protein: CATSRDGGLNEKLFF.

The genes are TRBV9 and TRBJ2-7; 10 nucleotides line up with TRBD2. With 0 bases clipped from V and 0 bases from J, the junction kept 6 bases outside the gene matches. This CDR3 region has 17 residues. Germline values: CDR1 SGDLS, CDR2 YYNGEE. Written as DNA, the CDR3 is TGTGCCAGCAGCGTAGGGGCTAGCGGGGGCCTCTCCTACGAGCAGTACTTC. Its translation: CASSVGASGGLSYEQYF.

This chain connects TRBV4-3 to TRBJ1-5; D is possibly TRBD1 (6 bases). The CDR3 is 15 residues long. V was trimmed by 3 bases and J by 1 base, leaving 10 bases between them. The germline V gene encodes CDR1 LGHNA and CDR2 YSLEER. The CDR3 nucleotides read TGCGCCAGCAGCCAGAACAGGGTGAGCAATCAGCCCCAGCATTTT. It translates to CASSQNRVSNQPQHF.

This chain uses TRBV5-1 with TRBJ2-7; 8 bases map to TRBD1. Germline V gives CDR1 SGHRS, CDR2 YFSETQ. This CDR3 spans 14 amino acids. V shed 4 bases, J shed 1 base, and the junction held 4 bases outside the gene matches. The CDR3 protein is CASSTRDRSYEQYF. DNA of the CDR3: TGCGCCAGCAGCACCCGGGACAGGTCCTACGAGCAGTACTTC.

CDR3 bases: TGCGCCAGCAGCTTACCGGGACTAGCGCTTGGCTACAATGAGCAGTTCTTC. Amino acid sequence: CASSLPGLALGYNEQFF. The chain joins TRBV5-1 to TRBJ2-1; 10 bases map to TRBD2. Germline V lookup: CDR1 SGHRS, CDR2 YFSETQ. The CDR3 spans 17 residues. V lost 2 bases to trimming and J lost 3 bases; unmatched junction nucleotides: 8.

This clone occurred a few times. V usage is TRBV7-9 and J usage is TRBJ2-2; TRBD2 might be the D (6 bases). This CDR3 has 16 residues. CDR1 is SEHNR and CDR2 is FQNEAQ in the germline V gene (reference sequence). Trimming removed 5 bases at V and 1 base at J, with 14 bases between. CDR3 in DNA: TGTGCCAGCAGCACCACCTGGCGGGGGAACACCGGGGAGCTGTTTTTT. This translates into CASSTTWRGNTGELFF.

V and J are TRBV7-2 and TRBJ2-7, with 9 bases identical to TRBD2. Germline V gene lookup returns CDR1 SGHTA and CDR2 FQGNSA. The V and J ends lost 5 bases and 6 bases, in that order; junction bases with no gene match: 14. This CDR3 has 16 amino acids. CDR3 region: CASSALGAGGPSEQYF. CDR3 sequence (DNA): TGTGCCAGCAGCGCACTGGGTGCGGGGGGGCCGAGCGAGCAGTACTTC.

V gene TRBV21-1 combines with J gene TRBJ2-7; the table's D call, TRBD1, was not checked against the DNA. TRBV21-1 is reported as a pseudogene. The CDR3 loop spans 13 amino acids. CDR3 sequence (DNA): TGTGCCAGCTATAACGACAGCCCCTACGAGCAGTACTTC. It encodes CASYNDSPYEQYF.

This chain links TRBV5-1 with TRBJ2-3; TRBD2 matches 7 bases. V dropped 2 bases and J dropped 2; count of bases not matched to a gene: 2. This CDR3 has 14 amino acids. From germline, CDR1 is SGHRS and CDR2 YFSETQ. CDR3 region: CASSFAGVTDTQYF. CDR3 coding DNA: TGCGCCAGCAGCTTTGCGGGGGTCACAGATACGCAGTATTTT. Full variable domain (rest looked up from reference TRBV5-1 and TRBJ2-3): KAGVTQTPRYLIKTRGQQVTLSCSPISGHRSVSWYQQTPGQGLQFLFEYFSETQRNKGNFPGRFSGRQFSNSRSEMNVSTLELGDSALYLCASSFAGVTDTQYFGPGTRLTVL.

The chain links TRBV6-2 or TRBV6-3 to TRBJ1-2; TRBD1 matches at 8 bases. V was pared by 7 bases and J by 4 bases, with 14 bases of the junction left unmatched. This CDR3 comprises 16 residues. The germline CDR1 and CDR2 sequences are MNHEY and SVGEGT. The CDR3 region is CASTPSGRGLGYGYTF. For the CDR3, the DNA is TGTGCCAGCACCCCCTCCGGCAGGGGGCTTGGCTATGGCTACACCTTC.

This chain links TRBV6-5 with TRBJ2-5, with TRBD2 as a possible D gene (6 bases). Germline assignment: CDR1 MNHEY and CDR2 SVGAGI. V was pared by 6 bases and J by 2 bases, with 13 bases between. The CDR3 spans 14 residues. CDR3 bases: TGTGCCAGCAGGAGACTAGGCATTCAAGAGACCCAGTACTTC. As protein: CASRRLGIQETQYF.

V is TRBV7-8 and J is TRBJ2-3; 9 positions agree with TRBD1. This CDR3 region has 15 residues. CDR1 is SGHVS and CDR2 is FQNEAQ in the germline V gene. V shed 5 bases, J shed 1 base, and the junction held 4 bases outside the gene matches. In DNA form, the CDR3 reads TGTGCCAGCAGCCCAACAGGGGGCCGCACAGATACGCAGTATTTT. It specifies CASSPTGGRTDTQYF.

The rearrangement joins TRBV4-3 to TRBJ2-3; TRBD2 agrees at 7 bases. The CDR3 spans 16 residues. The germline V gene has CDR1 LGHNA and CDR2 YSLEER. The V and J ends lost 0 bases and 5 bases, in that order; junction bases with no gene match: 8. CDR3 loop: CASSQDRSGVGDTQYF. The CDR3 DNA is TGCGCCAGCAGCCAAGATAGGAGCGGGGTGGGAGATACGCAGTATTTT.

V is TRBV10-2 and J is TRBJ2-7, with 8 bases matching TRBD2. This CDR3 contains 15 residues. Germline CDR1 reads WSHSY; CDR2 reads SAAADI. With 3 bases clipped from V and 2 bases from J, the junction kept 6 bases outside the gene matches. The CDR3 DNA is TGCGCCAGCAGTGATCCGGGGGGGAGGACCTACGAGCAGTACTTC. Amino acids: CASSDPGGRTYEQYF.

The genes are TRBV6-4 and TRBJ1-2; D ambiguous. Trimming cost V 0 bases and J 5 bases, with 28 bases left between them. The CDR3 has 20 residues. Germline CDR1 reads MRHNA; CDR2 reads SNTAGT. This CDR3 reads CASSDSGNPDTDVLDYGYTF. The DNA for the CDR3 is TGTGCCAGCAGTGACTCCGGGAACCCTGACACGGACGTCCTCGATTATGGCTACACCTTC.

This chain joins TRBV5-4 and TRBJ2-7; perhaps TRBD1 as D (6 bases). The CDR3 runs 13 residues. The germline V and J ends were trimmed by 1 base and 7 bases, with 12 bases remaining between them. Germline V gene data show CDR1 as SGHNT and CDR2 as YYREEE (reference sequence). CDR3 region: CASSLTGFGEQYF. The DNA of the CDR3 is TGTGCCAGCAGCTTGACAGGGTTTGGGGAGCAGTACTTC.

The rearrangement uses TRBV6-4 and TRBJ1-6, with a weak D call TRBD1 (5 bases). There are 15 residues in the CDR3. The ends were cut back, 3 bases at V and 7 bases at J, with 13 bases in the middle. The germline V gene has CDR1 MRHNA and CDR2 SNTAGT. CDR3 loop: CASSDAAGMNSPLHF. In nucleotides, the CDR3 is TGTGCCAGCAGTGATGCGGCAGGGATGAATTCACCCCTCCACTTT.

The chain employs TRBV3-1 (or the pseudogene TRBV3-2) and TRBJ2-3, with TRBD2 identical over 13 bases. CDR1 and CDR2 from the germline V gene are LGHDT and YNNKEL (reference sequence). The CDR3 is made up of 17 amino acids. The J segment lost 5 bases and the V segment lost 0 bases, leaving 5 bases of the junction unmatched. CDR3 protein: CASSQDSRLAGGDTQYF. In nucleotides, the CDR3 is TGTGCCAGCAGCCAAGATTCAAGACTAGCGGGGGGAGATACGCAGTATTTT.